The clone carrying this T cell receptor beta chain was picked up one time. Its cognate antigen is unknown. The data derive from a study of shared clonotypes between healthy human individuals. Study conclusions and caveats: Clonotype sharing across donors was expected to vary with sequencing depth.

This table comes from immunoSEQ multiplex PCR, and its TCRdb copy is limited to in-frame clones, with some not included. The profile shows a few hundred thousand clones, about 80% of them singletons. Sequencing was done on a sample of PBMCs. The source of this sequence is a woman aged 40-49 years in good health. Some clones in this sample may be carry-over from other donors' samples.

This CDR3 reads CASSRAGTGAGNTIYF. The CDR3 DNA reads TGTGCCAGCAGCCGTGCCGGGACAGGGGCCGGAAACACCATATATTTT. The chain is built from TRBV11-3 and TRBJ1-3, with 10 nucleotides matching TRBD1. The CDR3 totals 16 residues. Germline CDR1 and CDR2: SGHNT and YENEEA. The J segment lost 4 bases and the V segment lost 5 bases, leaving 8 bases of the junction unmatched.